This T cell receptor (beta chain) was identified during a study of blood T cell repertoires in COVID-19. Whole-study context: COVID-19 samples from acute and convalescent phases originated in the United States, Italy and Spain.

This clone was detected a few times. The authors' processing: It was from reference gene primer amplification that nucleated cell counts were estimated. Assay used: immunoSEQ multiplex PCR; TCRdb lists only in-frame clones, some missing. The D gene and trimming were derived from the DNA, and the V and J assignments and clone size from that table. This table holds around 250,000 clones, around 90% found once. Residents of 24 US areas, aged about 18 to 95 years, made up the participants. Participant-given clinical history determined each cohort assignment. The V gene's germline CDR1 is MNHEY and CDR2 SMNVEV (reference sequence). Trimming took 6 bases from V and 0 from J, leaving 32 bases between them. This CDR3 contains 21 residues.

The sequenced sample was PBMCs or T cells enriched from blood (not recorded which). The TCR comes from a woman younger than 45 with acute COVID-19. V usage is TRBV27 and J usage is TRBJ1-1; D call uncertain. CDR3 in amino acids: CASSHYIPRSVILNMNTEAFF. As DNA, the CDR3 is TGTGCCAGCAGCCACTATATCCCTCGGTCGGTAATCCTTAACATGAACACTGAAGCTTTCTTT.